Each of the 12 T cell receptor beta chains below was sequenced from the same sample in a study of shared clonotypes between healthy human individuals. Naive CD8 populations comprised CD45RO-negative cells positively selected for CCR7, excluding terminally differentiated effector memory CD45RA+ cells. TCRdb's copy holds only in-frame clones and misses some; the assay was immunoSEQ multiplex PCR. The table lists around 650,000 clones, 95% to 97% of them singletons. The sequenced material came from naive CD8+ T cells sorted from blood. These receptors were taken from a woman aged 25 to 45 in good health.

The V call is TRBV19, the J call TRBJ1-1; maybe TRBD1 (5 bases). The CDR3 contains 16 residues. CDR1 is LNHDA, CDR2 SQIVND, per germline (reference sequence). V was clipped by 9 bases and J by 0 bases, with 20 bases between them. Here the CDR3 reads CARQFRDGGMNTEAFF. CDR3 sequence (DNA): TGTGCCAGACAGTTTCGGGACGGCGGAATGAACACTGAAGCTTTCTTT.

V gene TRBV28 combines with J gene TRBJ2-7; 13 bases fit TRBD2. CDR3 length equals 16 residues. Germline loops: CDR1 MDHEN, CDR2 SYDVKM. The V gene end was trimmed by 5 bases and the J gene end by 2 bases; junction bases not matched to a gene: 6. CDR3 sequence (DNA): TGTGCCAGCAGTCTAGGTGGGACTAGCGGGACCTACGAGCAGTACTTC. Translation: CASSLGGTSGTYEQYF. The full variable domain, its missing parts supplied by reference TRBV28 and TRBJ2-7, is DVKVTQSSRYLVKRTGEKVFLECVQDMDHENMFWYRQDPGLGLRLIYFSYDVKMKEKGDIPEGYSVSREKKERFSLILESASTNQTSMYLCASSLGGTSGTYEQYFGPGTRLTVT.

This rearrangement joins TRBV30 to TRBJ2-7; D gene uncertain. Germline assignment: CDR1 GTSNPN and CDR2 SVGIG (reference sequence). This CDR3 has 13 amino acids. Trimming shortened V by 5 bases and J by 6 bases, and 17 bases separated the two germline ends. As DNA, the CDR3 is TGTGCCTGGTCCATAGGCTTATGGAGCGAGCAGTACTTC. Its protein product is CAWSIGLWSEQYF.

The chain recombines TRBV25-1 with TRBJ1-1, with D perhaps matching TRBD1 (5 bases). Germline V gene data show CDR1 as MGHDK and CDR2 as SYGVNS. The CDR3 runs to 12 residues. The V and J ends lost 10 bases and 4 bases respectively, with 13 bases between them. The CDR3 region is CATRDPATEAFF. The CDR3 DNA is TGTGCCACCAGGGACCCCGCCACTGAAGCTTTCTTT.

The chain combines TRBV10-1 with TRBJ2-1, with TRBD2 identical over 7 bases. The J segment lost 13 bases and the V segment lost 3 bases, leaving 18 bases of the junction unmatched. Per the germline V gene, CDR1 is WNHNN and CDR2 is SYGVQD (reference sequence). This CDR3 has 16 amino acids. DNA of the CDR3: TGCGCCAGCAGTGATGAACGGGAGGCTTCCCCGTTCGAACAGTTCTTC. Its protein product is CASSDEREASPFEQFF.

J is TRBJ1-1 and V is TRBV9; 7 nucleotides agree with TRBD1. V shed 3 bases and J 4 bases; nucleotides not matched to a gene: 6. Germline CDR1 SGDLS, CDR2 YYNGEE. The CDR3 totals 14 residues. The CDR3 bases are TGTGCCAGCAGCGCGCCAGGGGGAAGCACTGAAGCTTTCTTT. Translation: CASSAPGGSTEAFF.

Points on this clone: The same CDR3 also results from other DNA sequences found in this sample. This chain links TRBV4-1 with TRBJ2-1, with TRBD2 matching 7 bases. V lost 3 bases and J lost 7; bases outside the gene matches: 6. CDR1 and CDR2 (germline): MGHRA, YSYEKL. The CDR3 is made up of 14 amino acids. The CDR3 region is CASSQGGAGNEQFF. CDR3 bases: TGCGCCAGCAGCCAGGGCGGAGCGGGGAATGAGCAGTTCTTC.

The rearrangement joins TRBV6-1 to TRBJ1-5; 9 positions agree with TRBD1. Germline lookup yields CDR1 MNHNS and CDR2 SASEGT. V was clipped by 1 base and J by 7 bases; unmatched bases: 2. There are 14 residues in the CDR3. The CDR3 sequence: CASSEGTGVQPQHF. CDR3 nucleotides: TGTGCCAGCAGTGAAGGGACAGGGGTCCAGCCCCAGCATTTT.

The gene calls are TRBV28 and TRBJ2-1, with D perhaps TRBD1 (6 bases). This CDR3 contains 14 residues. V was pared by 3 bases and J by 6 bases, with 12 bases between. Germline CDR1 reads MDHEN; CDR2 reads SYDVKM. DNA for the CDR3: TGTGCCAGCAGTTTCGGACAGATCTTCAATGAGCAGTTCTTC. Its protein product is CASSFGQIFNEQFF.

The CDR3 loop is CASTPDSEGTEAFF. Here the CDR3 DNA reads TGTGCCAGCACCCCTGACAGTGAGGGCACTGAAGCTTTCTTT. The chain couples TRBV7-6 to TRBJ1-1, with D tentatively TRBD1 (5 bases). CDR1 is SGHVS and CDR2 is FNYEAQ in the germline V gene. V dropped 7 bases and J dropped 4 bases, with 16 bases sitting between them. This CDR3 is built from 14 residues.

The rearrangement links TRBV7-9 to TRBJ2-1, with 8 bases that match TRBD1. The CDR3 loop spans 13 amino acids. Per the germline V gene, CDR1 is SEHNR and CDR2 is FQNEAQ (reference sequence). V trimming: 0 bases; J trimming: 8 bases; junction bases outside the gene matches: 0. CDR3 DNA sequence: TGTGCCAGCAGCTTAGCGGGACAGGATGAGCAGTTCTTC. Translation gives CASSLAGQDEQFF. The variable domain in full, with the rest retrieved from reference TRBV7-9 and TRBJ2-1, is DTGVSQNPRHKITKRGQNVTFRCDPISEHNRLYWYRQTLGQGPEFLTYFQNEAQLEKSRLLSDRFSAERPKGSFSTLEIQRTEQGDSAMYLCASSLAGQDEQFFGPGTRLTVL.

J is TRBJ2-1 and V is TRBV5-1; D is unclear. Germline CDR1 SGHRS, CDR2 YFSETQ. The CDR3 has 15 residues. Trimming pared 6 bases from V and 0 bases from J, leaving 13 bases between. CDR3 coding DNA: TGCGCCAGCAAGAAACAATTGCCCTCCTACAATGAGCAGTTCTTC. The encoded protein is CASKKQLPSYNEQFF.